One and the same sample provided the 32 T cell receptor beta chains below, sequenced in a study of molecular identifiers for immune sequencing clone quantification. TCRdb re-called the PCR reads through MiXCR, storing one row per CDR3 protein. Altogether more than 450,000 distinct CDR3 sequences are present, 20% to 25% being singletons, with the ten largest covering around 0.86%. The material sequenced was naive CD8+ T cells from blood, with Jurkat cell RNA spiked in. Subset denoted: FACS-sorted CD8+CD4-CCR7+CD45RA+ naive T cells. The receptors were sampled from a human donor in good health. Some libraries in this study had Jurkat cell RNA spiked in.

The CDR3 loop reads CASSIDGGLGETQYF. CDR3 in DNA: TGTGCCAGTAGTATAGATGGGGGTCTAGGAGAGACCCAGTACTTC. The chain links TRBV19 to TRBJ2-5; D possibly matches TRBD1 or TRBD2 (5 bases each). Trimming took off 0 bases at V and 4 bases at J, with 12 bases between the two ends. This CDR3 has 15 amino acids. The germline V gene has CDR1 LNHDA and CDR2 SQIVND (reference sequence).

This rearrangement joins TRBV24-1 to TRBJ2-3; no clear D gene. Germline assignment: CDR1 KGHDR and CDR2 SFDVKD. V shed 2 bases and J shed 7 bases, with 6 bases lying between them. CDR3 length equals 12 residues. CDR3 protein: CATSDYGYTQYF. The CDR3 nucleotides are TGTGCCACCAGTGATTATGGATATACGCAGTATTTT.

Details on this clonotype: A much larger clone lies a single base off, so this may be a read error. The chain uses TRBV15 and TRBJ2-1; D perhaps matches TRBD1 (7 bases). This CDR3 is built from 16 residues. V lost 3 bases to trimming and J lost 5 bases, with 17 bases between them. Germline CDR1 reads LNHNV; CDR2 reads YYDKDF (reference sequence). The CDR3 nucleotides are TGTGCCACCAGCAGTGAGCGCGCGGGACAGAACAATGAGCAGTTCTTC. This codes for CATSSERAGQNNEQFF.

The CDR3 sequence: CASSLGGASYNEQFF. The CDR3 nucleotides read TGTGCCAGCAGCTTAGGTGGGGCTTCGTACAATGAGCAGTTCTTC. The chain has TRBV7-2 and TRBJ2-1, with D possibly being TRBD1 (5 bases). The CDR3 contains 15 residues. In germline, CDR1 is SGHTA, CDR2 FQGNSA. V was clipped by 1 base and J by 4 bases, with 11 bases between them.

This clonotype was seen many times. DNA for the CDR3: TGTGCCAGCAGCGGACTAGCGGGAGAGTACGAGCAGTACTTC. Translated, it gives CASSGLAGEYEQYF. The rearrangement uses TRBV7-9 and TRBJ2-7; 13 nucleotides line up with TRBD2. Germline trimming cut 5 bases from V and 4 bases from J; bases unmatched to any gene: 2. The CDR3 covers 14 residues. Per the germline V gene, CDR1 is SEHNR and CDR2 is FQNEAQ (reference sequence). The full variable domain, rest sourced from reference TRBV7-9 and TRBJ2-7, is DTGVSQNPRHKITKRGQNVTFRCDPISEHNRLYWYRQTLGQGPEFLTYFQNEAQLEKSRLLSDRFSAERPKGSFSTLEIQRTEQGDSAMYLCASSGLAGEYEQYFGPGTRLTVT.

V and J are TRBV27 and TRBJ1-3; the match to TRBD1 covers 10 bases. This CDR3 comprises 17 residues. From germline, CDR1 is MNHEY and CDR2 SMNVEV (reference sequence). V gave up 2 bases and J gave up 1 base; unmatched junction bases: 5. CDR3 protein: CASSLTDRGPSGNTIYF. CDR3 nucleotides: TGTGCCAGCAGTTTAACTGACAGGGGGCCATCTGGAAACACCATATATTTT.

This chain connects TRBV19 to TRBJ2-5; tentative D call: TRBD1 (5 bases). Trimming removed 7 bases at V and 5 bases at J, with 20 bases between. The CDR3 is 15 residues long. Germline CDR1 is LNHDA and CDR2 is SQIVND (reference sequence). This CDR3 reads CASNIGKGREETQYF. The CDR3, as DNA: TGTGCCAGTAACATCGGCAAGGGGCGAGAGGAGACCCAGTACTTC.

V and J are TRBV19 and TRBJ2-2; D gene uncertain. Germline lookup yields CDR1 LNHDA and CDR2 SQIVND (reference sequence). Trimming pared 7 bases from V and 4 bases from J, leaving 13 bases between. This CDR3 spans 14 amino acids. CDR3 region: CASNEDSGTGELFF. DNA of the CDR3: TGTGCCAGTAATGAAGACTCCGGCACCGGGGAGCTGTTTTTT.

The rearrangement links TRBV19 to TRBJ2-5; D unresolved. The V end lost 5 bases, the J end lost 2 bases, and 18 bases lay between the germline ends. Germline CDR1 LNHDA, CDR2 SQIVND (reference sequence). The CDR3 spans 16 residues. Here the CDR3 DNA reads TGTGCCAGTAGTCCACTTCACGAGACGTTTCAAGAGACCCAGTACTTC. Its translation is CASSPLHETFQETQYF.

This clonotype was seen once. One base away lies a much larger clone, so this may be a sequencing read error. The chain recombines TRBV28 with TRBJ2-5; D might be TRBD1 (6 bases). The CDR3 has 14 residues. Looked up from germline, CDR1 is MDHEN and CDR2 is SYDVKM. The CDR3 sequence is CVSSPLQGLETQYF. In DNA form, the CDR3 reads TGTGTCAGCAGCCCACTTCAGGGGTTGGAGACCCAGTACTTC.

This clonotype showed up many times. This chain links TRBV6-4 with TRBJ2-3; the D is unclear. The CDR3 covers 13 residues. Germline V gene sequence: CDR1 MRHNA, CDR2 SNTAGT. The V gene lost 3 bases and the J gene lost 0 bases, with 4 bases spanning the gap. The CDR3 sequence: CASSEDSTDTQYF. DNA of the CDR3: TGTGCCAGCAGTGAGGATAGCACAGATACGCAGTATTTT.

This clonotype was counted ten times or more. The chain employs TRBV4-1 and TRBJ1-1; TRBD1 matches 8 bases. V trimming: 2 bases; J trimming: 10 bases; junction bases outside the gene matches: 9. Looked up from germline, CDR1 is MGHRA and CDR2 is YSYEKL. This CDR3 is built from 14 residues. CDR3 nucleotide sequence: TGCGCCAGCAGCCAAAACGACAGGGGTGTTGGAGCTTTCTTT. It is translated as CASSQNDRGVGAFF.

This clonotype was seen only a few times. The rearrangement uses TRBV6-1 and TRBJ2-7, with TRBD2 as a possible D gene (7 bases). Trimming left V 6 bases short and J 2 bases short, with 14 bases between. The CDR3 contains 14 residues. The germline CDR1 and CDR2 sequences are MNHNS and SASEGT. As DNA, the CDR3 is TGTGCCAGCAGCCCCCGGGGGGCCCCCTACGAGCAGTACTTC. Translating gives CASSPRGAPYEQYF.

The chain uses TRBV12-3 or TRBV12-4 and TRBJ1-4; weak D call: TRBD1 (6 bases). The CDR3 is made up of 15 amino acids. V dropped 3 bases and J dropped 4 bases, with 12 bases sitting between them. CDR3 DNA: TGTGCCAGCAGTTTCCCCGGGACATTTAATGAAAAACTGTTTTTT. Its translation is CASSFPGTFNEKLFF.

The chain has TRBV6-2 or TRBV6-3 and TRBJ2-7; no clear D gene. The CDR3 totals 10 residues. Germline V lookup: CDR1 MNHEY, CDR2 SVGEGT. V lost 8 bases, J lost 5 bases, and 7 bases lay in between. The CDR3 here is CASLGHEQYF. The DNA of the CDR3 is TGTGCCAGCCTCGGGCACGAGCAGTACTTC.

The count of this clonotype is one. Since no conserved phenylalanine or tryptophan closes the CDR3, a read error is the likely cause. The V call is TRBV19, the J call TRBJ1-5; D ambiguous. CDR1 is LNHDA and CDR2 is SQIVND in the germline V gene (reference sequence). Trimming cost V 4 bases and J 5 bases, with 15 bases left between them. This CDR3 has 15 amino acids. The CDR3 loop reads CASSTNGEQYQPQHL. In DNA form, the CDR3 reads TGTGCCAGTAGTACAAACGGGGAACAGTATCAGCCCCAGCATCTT.

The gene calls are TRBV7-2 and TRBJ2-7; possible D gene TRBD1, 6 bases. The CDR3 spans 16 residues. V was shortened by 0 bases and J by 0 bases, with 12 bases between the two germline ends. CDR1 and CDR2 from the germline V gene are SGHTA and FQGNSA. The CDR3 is CASSLAVGTISYEQYF. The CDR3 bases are TGTGCCAGCAGCTTAGCGGTTGGGACAATCTCCTACGAGCAGTACTTC.

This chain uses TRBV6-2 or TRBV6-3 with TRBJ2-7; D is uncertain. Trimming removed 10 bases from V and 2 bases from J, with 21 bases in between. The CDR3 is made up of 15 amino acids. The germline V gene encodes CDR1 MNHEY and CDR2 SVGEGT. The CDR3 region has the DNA TGTGCCACCCTATCCGGCCATCAAGGCGCCTACGAGCAGTACTTC. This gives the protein CATLSGHQGAYEQYF.

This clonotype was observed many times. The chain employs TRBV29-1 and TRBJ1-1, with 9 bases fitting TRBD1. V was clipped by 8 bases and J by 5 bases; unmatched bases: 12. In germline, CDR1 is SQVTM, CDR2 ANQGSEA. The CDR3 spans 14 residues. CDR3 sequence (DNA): TGCAGCACAGAAACACAGACAGGGGGAACTGAAGCTTTCTTT. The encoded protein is CSTETQTGGTEAFF. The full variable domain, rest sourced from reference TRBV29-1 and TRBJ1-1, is SAVISQKPSRDICQRGTSLTIQCQVDSQVTMMFWYRQQPGQSLTLIATANQGSEATYESGFVIDKFPISRPNLTFSTLTVSNMSPEDSSIYLCSTETQTGGTEAFFGQGTRLTVV.

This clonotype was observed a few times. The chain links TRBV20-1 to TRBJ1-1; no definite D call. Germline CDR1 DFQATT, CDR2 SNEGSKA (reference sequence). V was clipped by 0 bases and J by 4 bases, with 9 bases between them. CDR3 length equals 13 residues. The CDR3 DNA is TGCAGTGCTAGAGAGGGCCGTTCCACTGAAGCTTTCTTT. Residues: CSAREGRSTEAFF.

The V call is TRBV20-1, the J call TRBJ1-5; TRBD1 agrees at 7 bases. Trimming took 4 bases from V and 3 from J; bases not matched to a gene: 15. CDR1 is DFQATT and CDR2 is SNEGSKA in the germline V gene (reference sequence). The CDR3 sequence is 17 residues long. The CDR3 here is CSAKGYTDDRDNQPQHF. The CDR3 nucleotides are TGCAGTGCTAAGGGGTACACGGACGACAGGGACAATCAGCCCCAGCATTTT.

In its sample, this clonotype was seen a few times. The CDR3 region has the DNA TGTGCCAGCATGATACCGGGACTAGCAAAATCGGGCACCGGGGAGCTGTTTTTT. Encoded protein: CASMIPGLAKSGTGELFF. This chain uses TRBV12-3 or TRBV12-4 with TRBJ2-2, with 9 bases lining up with TRBD2. The junction had 16 bases not matched to a gene; V was cut back by 7 bases and J by 4 bases. The CDR3 has 18 residues.

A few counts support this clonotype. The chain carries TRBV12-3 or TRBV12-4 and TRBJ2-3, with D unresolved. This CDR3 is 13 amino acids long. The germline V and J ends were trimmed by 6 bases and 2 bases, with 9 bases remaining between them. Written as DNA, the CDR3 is TGTGCCAGCAGCTCCGCCATCACAGATACGCAGTATTTT. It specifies CASSSAITDTQYF.

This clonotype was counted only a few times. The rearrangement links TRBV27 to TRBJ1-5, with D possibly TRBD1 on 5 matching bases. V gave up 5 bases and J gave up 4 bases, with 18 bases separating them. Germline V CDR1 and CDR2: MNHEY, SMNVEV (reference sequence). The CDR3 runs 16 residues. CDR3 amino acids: CASSPMGPSGNQPQHF. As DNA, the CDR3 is TGTGCCAGCAGTCCTATGGGGCCCTCGGGGAATCAGCCCCAGCATTTT.

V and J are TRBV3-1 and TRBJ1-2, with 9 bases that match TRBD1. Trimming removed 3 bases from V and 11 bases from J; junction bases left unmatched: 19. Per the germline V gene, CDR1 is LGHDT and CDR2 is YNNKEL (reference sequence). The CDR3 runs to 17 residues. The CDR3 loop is CASSQFPPGQGPPGYTF. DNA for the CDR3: TGTGCCAGCAGCCAGTTTCCCCCGGGACAGGGCCCCCCGGGGTACACCTTC.

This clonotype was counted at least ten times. CDR3 DNA: TGTGCCAGCAGCCCGGAGTTATTGGAGACCCAGTACTTC. Residues: CASSPELLETQYF. This chain links TRBV7-9 with TRBJ2-5; the D is unclear. V dropped 5 bases and J dropped 5 bases, with 12 bases sitting between them. The CDR3 extends over 13 amino acids. CDR1 and CDR2 from the germline V gene are SEHNR and FQNEAQ (reference sequence).

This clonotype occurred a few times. CDR3 DNA sequence: TGTGCCAGCAGTTACGGGGACAGGGGGGAAACTGAAGCTTTCTTT. Amino acids: CASSYGDRGETEAFF. V is TRBV6-5 and J is TRBJ1-1; 11 nucleotides match TRBD1. The CDR3 has 15 residues. CDR1 and CDR2 (germline): MNHEY, SVGAGI. The ends lost 2 bases at V and 5 bases at J; junction bases unmatched: 4.

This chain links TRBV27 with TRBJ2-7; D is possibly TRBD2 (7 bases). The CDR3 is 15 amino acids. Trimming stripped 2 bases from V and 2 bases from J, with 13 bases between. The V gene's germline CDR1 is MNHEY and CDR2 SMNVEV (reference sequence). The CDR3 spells CASSLTQGGTYEQYF. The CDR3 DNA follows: TGTGCCAGCAGTTTAACACAGGGAGGGACCTACGAGCAGTACTTC.

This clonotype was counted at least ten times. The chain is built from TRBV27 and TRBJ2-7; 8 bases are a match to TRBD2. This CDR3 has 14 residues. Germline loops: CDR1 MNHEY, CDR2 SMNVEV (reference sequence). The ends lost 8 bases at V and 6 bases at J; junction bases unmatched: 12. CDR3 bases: TGTGCCAGCCGTCATACGGGGGGGCCCCCCGAGCAGTACTTC. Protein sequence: CASRHTGGPPEQYF.

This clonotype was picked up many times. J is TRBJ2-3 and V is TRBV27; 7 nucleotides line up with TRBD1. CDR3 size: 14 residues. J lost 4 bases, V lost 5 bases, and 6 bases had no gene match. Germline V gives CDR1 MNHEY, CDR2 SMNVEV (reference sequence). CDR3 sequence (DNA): TGTGCCAGCAGTAGGGGGCTCACCCCAGATACGCAGTATTTT. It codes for CASSRGLTPDTQYF.

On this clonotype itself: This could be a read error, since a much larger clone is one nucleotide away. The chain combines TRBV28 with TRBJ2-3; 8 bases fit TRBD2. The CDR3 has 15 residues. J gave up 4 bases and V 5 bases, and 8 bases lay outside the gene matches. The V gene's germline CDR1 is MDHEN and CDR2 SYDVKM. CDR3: CASSKIAGSADTQYF. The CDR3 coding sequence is TGTGCCAGCAGTAAGATAGCGGGAAGCGCAGATACGCAGTATTTT.

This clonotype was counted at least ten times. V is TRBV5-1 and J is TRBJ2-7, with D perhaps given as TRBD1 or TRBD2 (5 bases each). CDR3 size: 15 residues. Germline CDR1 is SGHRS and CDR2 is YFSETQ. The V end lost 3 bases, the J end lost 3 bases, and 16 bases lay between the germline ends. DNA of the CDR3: TGCGCCAGCAGCTGGGGACGTTCCCAAAACTACGAGCAGTACTTC. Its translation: CASSWGRSQNYEQYF.